This TCR beta chain was profiled in a study of T cell repertoires in cytomegalovirus infection. Background on the study: Newly reported HLA-C-restricted and thoroughly characterized HLA-B-restricted CMV epitopes were employed. In public TCR beta signatures, there were indications of both CMV infection and matching HLA type.

This clonotype was seen many times. Its antigen is not known. The length of the CDR3 is 17 residues. CDR1 LGHNA and CDR2 YSLEER come from the germline V gene. Deletions cut 0 bases from V and 4 bases from J, with 16 bases between. Each CDR3 protein gets one entry after TCRdb re-called the reads with MiXCR. The table lists approximately 150,000 distinct CDR3 sequences, 20% to 25% of them singletons. The sample consisted of CD8+ T cells from cultured PBMCs, taken from culture after CMV antigen stimulation. The sequence was collected from a human donor in good health (CMV status not recorded). Some clones in this sample may be carry-over from other donors' samples. V usage is TRBV4-3 and J usage is TRBJ2-1, with D perhaps TRBD2 (7 bases). The CDR3 protein is CASSQDTTGGPYNEQFF. The CDR3 bases are TGCGCCAGCAGCCAAGACACGACCGGGGGGCCTTACAATGAGCAGTTCTTC.